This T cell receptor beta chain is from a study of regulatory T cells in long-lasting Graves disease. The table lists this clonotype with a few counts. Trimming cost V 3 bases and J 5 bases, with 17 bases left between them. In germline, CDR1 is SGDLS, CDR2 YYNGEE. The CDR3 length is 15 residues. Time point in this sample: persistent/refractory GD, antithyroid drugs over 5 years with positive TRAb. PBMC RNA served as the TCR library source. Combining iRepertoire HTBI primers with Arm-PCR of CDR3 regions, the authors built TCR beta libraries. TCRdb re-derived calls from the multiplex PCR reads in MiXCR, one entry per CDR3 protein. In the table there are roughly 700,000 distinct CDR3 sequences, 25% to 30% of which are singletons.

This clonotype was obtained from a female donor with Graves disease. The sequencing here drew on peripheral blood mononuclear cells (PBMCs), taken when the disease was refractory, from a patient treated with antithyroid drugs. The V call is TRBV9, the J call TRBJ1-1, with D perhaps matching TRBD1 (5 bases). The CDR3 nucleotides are TGTGCCAGCAGCGGAGACTCCCGACAGCGTACTGAAGCTTTCTTT. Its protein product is CASSGDSRQRTEAFF. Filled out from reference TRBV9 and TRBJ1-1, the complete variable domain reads DSGVTQTPKHLITATGQRVTLRCSPRSGDLSVYWYQQSLDQGLQFLIQYYNGEERAKGNILERFSAQQFPDLHSELNLSSLELGDSALYFCASSGDSRQRTEAFFGQGTRLTVV.